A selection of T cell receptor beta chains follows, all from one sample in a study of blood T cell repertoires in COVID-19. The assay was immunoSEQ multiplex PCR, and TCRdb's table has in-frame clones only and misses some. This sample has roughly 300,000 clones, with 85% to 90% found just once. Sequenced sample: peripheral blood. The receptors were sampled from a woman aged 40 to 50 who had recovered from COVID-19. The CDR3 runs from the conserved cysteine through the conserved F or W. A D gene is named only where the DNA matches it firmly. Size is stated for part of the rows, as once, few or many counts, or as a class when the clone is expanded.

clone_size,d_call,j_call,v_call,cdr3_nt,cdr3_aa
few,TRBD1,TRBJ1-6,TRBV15,TGTGCCACCACCCCGGACAGGGGTAATTCACCCCTCCACTTT,CATTPDRGNSPLHF
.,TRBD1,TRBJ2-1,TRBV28,TGTGCCAGCAGTTTGGGACGACAGGGGAAGTTCTTC,CASSLGRQGKFF
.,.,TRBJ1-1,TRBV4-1,TGCGCCAGCAGCCAAGAAGAGGGAACGGTCACTGAAGCTTTCTTT,CASSQEEGTVTEAFF
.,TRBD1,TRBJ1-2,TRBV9,TGTGCCAGCAGCGCCGGGACAGGGTCCCCTGGGGATGGCTACACCTTC,CASSAGTGSPGDGYTF
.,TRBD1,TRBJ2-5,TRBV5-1,TGCGCCAGCAGCCCGGAAGCCTTTCTAGGACAGGGGAGGGAGACCCAGTACTTC,CASSPEAFLGQGRETQYF
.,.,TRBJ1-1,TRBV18,TGTGCCAGCTCAAACTGGGGCCTCAACACTGAAGCTTTCTTT,CASSNWGLNTEAFF
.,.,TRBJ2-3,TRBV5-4,TGTGCCAGCACCCCCTCCGGGACTTCAGATACGCAGTATTTT,CASTPSGTSDTQYF
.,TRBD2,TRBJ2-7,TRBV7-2,TGTGCCAGCAGCTTACAATGGGGAGCGGGGCAAGGCTACGAGCAGTACTTC,CASSLQWGAGQGYEQYF
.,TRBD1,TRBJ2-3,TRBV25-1,TGTGCCAGCAGTGAAAGGAGGACAGGGTCAGATACGCAGTATTTT,CASSERRTGSDTQYF
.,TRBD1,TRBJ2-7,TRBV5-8,TGTGCCAGCAGCTCACGGACAGGGCTTGCCTACGAGCAGTACTTC,CASSSRTGLAYEQYF
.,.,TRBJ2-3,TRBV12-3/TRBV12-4,TGTGCCAGCAGCCAGCGGGGCACAGATACGCAGTATTTT,CASSQRGTDTQYF
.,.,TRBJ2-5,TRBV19,TGTGCCATAGGAAGGGGTGGGTCAGGGACCCAGTACTTC,CAIGRGGSGTQYF
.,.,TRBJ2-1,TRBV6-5,TGTGCCAGCAGTTACGGGAGGGGGGACAATGAGCAGTTCTTC,CASSYGRGDNEQFF
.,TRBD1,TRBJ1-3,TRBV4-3,TGCGCCAGCAGCCAAGAAGGGGGCGGTTCCTCTGGAAACACCATATATTTT,CASSQEGGGSSGNTIYF
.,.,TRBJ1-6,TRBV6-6,TGTGCCAGCAGTTACATCACTAGGTCACCCCTCCACTTT,CASSYITRSPLHF
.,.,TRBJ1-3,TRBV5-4,TGTGCCAGCAGCTTGGCCAAGGCGGGGGTTGGAAACACCATATATTTT,CASSLAKAGVGNTIYF
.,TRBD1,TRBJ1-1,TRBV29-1,TGCAGCGTTGAGGGACAGATGAACACTGAAGCTTTCTTT,CSVEGQMNTEAFF
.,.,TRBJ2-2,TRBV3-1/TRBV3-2,TGTGCCAGCAGCCAAATGTTAGCGTCGAACACCGGGGAGCTGTTTTTT,CASSQMLASNTGELFF
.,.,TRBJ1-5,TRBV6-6,TGTGCCAGCAGTTTCGACAGGTATAGCAATCAGCCCCAGCATTTT,CASSFDRYSNQPQHF
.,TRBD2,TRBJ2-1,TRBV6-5,TGTGCCAGCAGTTACACTAGCGGGGTTGTTGAGCAGTTCTTC,CASSYTSGVVEQFF
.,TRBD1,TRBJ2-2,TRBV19,TGTGCCAGTAGTACCGGGACAGCGATCACCGGGGAGCTGTTTTTT,CASSTGTAITGELFF
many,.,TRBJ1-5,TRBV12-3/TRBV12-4,TGTGCCAGCAGTTCACATGGCAATCAGCCCCAGCATTTT,CASSSHGNQPQHF
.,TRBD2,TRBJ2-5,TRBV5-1,TGCGCCAGCAGCTTGTCGGGGGGCCAAGAGACCCAGTACTTC,CASSLSGGQETQYF
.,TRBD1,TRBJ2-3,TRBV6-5,TGTGCCAGCAGCATTTCCGGGACAGGGACTTTTACGCAGTATTTT,CASSISGTGTFTQYF
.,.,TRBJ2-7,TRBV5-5,TGTGCCAGCAGCTTGGAGGAGACCTACGAGCAGTACTTC,CASSLEETYEQYF
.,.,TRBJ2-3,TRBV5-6,TGTGCCAGCAGCTTCCCAGGGCCCACAGATACGCAGTATTTT,CASSFPGPTDTQYF
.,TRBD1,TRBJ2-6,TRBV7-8,TGTGCCAGCACCACGGACAGGTCTGGGGCCAACGTCCTGACTTTC,CASTTDRSGANVLTF
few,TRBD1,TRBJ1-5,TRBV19,TGTGCCAGTAGTGTCTCGACAGGGGTCGGGCAGCCCCAGCATTTT,CASSVSTGVGQPQHF
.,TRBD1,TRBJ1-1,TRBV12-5,TGTGCTAGTGACCTGCCTGGGACAGGGGACACTGAAGCTTTCTTT,CASDLPGTGDTEAFF
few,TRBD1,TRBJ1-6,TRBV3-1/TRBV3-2,TGTGCCAGCAGCCCCCGGGACAGGGAGTCACCCCTCCACTTT,CASSPRDRESPLHF
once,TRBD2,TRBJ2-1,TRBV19,TGTGCCAGTAGTACCCGGACTAGCGGGGGAATGGGTGAGCAGTTCTTC,CASSTRTSGGMGEQFF
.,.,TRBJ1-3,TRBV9,TGTGCCAGCAGCGTAGACAGCTCTGGAAACACCATATATTTT,CASSVDSSGNTIYF
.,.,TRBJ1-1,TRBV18,TGTGCCAGCTCACCACCTCAGGGGAACACTGAAGCTTTCTTT,CASSPPQGNTEAFF
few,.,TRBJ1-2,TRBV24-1,TGTGCCACCAGTGATTTGGGCCAGGGAGGGAACTATGGCTACACCTTC,CATSDLGQGGNYGYTF
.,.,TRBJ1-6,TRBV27,TGTGCCAGCAGTTCCGGACCCAGGGTGGGGTCACCCCTCCACTTT,CASSSGPRVGSPLHF
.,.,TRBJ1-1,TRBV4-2,TGTGCCAGCAGCCAAGAATGGGGGCGTCGGACTGAAGCTTTCTTT,CASSQEWGRRTEAFF
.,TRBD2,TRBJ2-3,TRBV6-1,TGTGCCAGCAGTGAAGATACTAGCGGGGATAATACAGATACGCAGTATTTT,CASSEDTSGDNTDTQYF
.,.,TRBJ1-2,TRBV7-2,TGTGCCAGCAGCTTATCTTTTAACTATGGCTACACCTTC,CASSLSFNYGYTF
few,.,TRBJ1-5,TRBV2,TGTGCCAGCAGTAGGGACATTCAGCCCCAGCATTTT,CASSRDIQPQHF
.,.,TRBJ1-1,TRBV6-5,TGTGCCAGCAGTTACTCAGGGGCTCCCCGGCCTGAAGCTTTCTTT,CASSYSGAPRPEAFF
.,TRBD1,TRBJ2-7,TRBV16,TGTGCCAGCAGCCAATGGGACAGGGGCGAGCAGTACTTC,CASSQWDRGEQYF